One sample yielded the 18 T cell receptor beta chains listed below, sequenced in a study of shared clonotypes between healthy human individuals. The protocol was immunoSEQ multiplex PCR, while the TCRdb copy is restricted to in-frame clones and leaves out a portion. The sample has a few million clones; approximately 93% are singletons. Sample: naive CD4+ T cells from PBMCs. Subset specified: CD45RA+ positively selected. These receptors came from a man between 18 and 35 years old in good health. Some clones in this sample may be carry-over from other donors' samples.

CDR3: CASSLRAGAAGELFF. CDR3 nucleotides: TGTGCCAGCAGCTTGAGGGCGGGAGCCGCCGGGGAGCTGTTTTTT. The V and J genes are TRBV5-5 and TRBJ2-2; TRBD2 agrees at 7 bases. This CDR3 is built from 15 residues. Trimming at V came to 1 base and at J to 6 bases, leaving 6 bases not matched to a gene. The germline V gene has CDR1 SGHKS and CDR2 YYEKEE (reference sequence).

The chain carries TRBV28 and TRBJ1-5, with D perhaps matching TRBD1 (5 bases). With 6 bases removed from V and 3 bases from J, the gap between germline ends came to 15 bases. Germline lookup yields CDR1 MDHEN and CDR2 SYDVKM. The CDR3 sequence is 15 residues long. For the CDR3, the DNA is TGTGCCAGCAGACCGGGGCAGGCCCACAATCAGCCCCAGCATTTT. It codes for CASRPGQAHNQPQHF.

This chain connects TRBV7-2 to TRBJ2-5; D ambiguous. Trimming pared 1 base from V and 7 bases from J, leaving 13 bases between. The CDR3 length is 14 residues. Germline CDR1 reads SGHTA; CDR2 reads FQGNSA. The CDR3 nucleotides are TGTGCCAGCAGCTTAGAGTACACGGTGCGGACCCAGTACTTC. This gives the protein CASSLEYTVRTQYF.

V is TRBV2 and J is TRBJ1-1, with D perhaps matching TRBD1 (6 bases). Germline CDR1 reads SNHLY; CDR2 reads FYNNEI. Deletions cut 6 bases from V and 5 bases from J, with 16 bases between. The CDR3 consists of 14 residues. CDR3 nucleotide sequence: TGTGCCAGCAGAAACAGGGCCTACGGGACTGAAGCTTTCTTT. The encoded protein is CASRNRAYGTEAFF.

The chain carries TRBV28 and TRBJ1-2; D gene unclear. The CDR3 is made up of 14 amino acids. Trimming took 3 bases from V and 3 from J, leaving 11 bases between them. The germline gives CDR1 MDHEN, CDR2 SYDVKM. The CDR3 sequence is CASSLWGADYGYTF. Written as DNA, the CDR3 is TGTGCCAGCAGTTTGTGGGGAGCGGACTATGGCTACACCTTC.

The chain employs TRBV2 and TRBJ2-1; TRBD1 might be the D (5 bases). The CDR3 is 14 residues long. CDR1 is SNHLY, CDR2 FYNNEI, per germline. With 6 bases removed from V and 4 bases from J, the gap between germline ends came to 13 bases. The CDR3 loop is CASSATYRYNEQFF. The CDR3 DNA reads TGTGCCAGCAGCGCTACGTACAGGTACAATGAGCAGTTCTTC.

The chain has TRBV4-2 and TRBJ2-6; no clear D. Germline V gene sequence: CDR1 LGHNA, CDR2 YNFKEQ. The CDR3 totals 16 residues. Trimming pared 0 bases from V and 4 bases from J, leaving 10 bases between. The CDR3 DNA reads TGTGCCAGCAGCCAAGAGCCGGTTTCCGGGGCCAACGTCCTGACTTTC. Its protein product is CASSQEPVSGANVLTF.

The chain combines TRBV25-1 with TRBJ1-4; the D gene is possibly TRBD1 (6 bases). CDR3 length: 13 amino acids. Trimming pared 5 bases from V and 7 bases from J, leaving 11 bases between. Looked up from germline, CDR1 is MGHDK and CDR2 is SYGVNS. In DNA, the CDR3 is TGTGCCAGCAGTCAGGGGATGGGTGAAAAACTGTTTTTT. Translated: CASSQGMGEKLFF.

This sequence joins TRBV5-6 and TRBJ1-5, with a weak D call TRBD1 (5 bases). The germline V gene encodes CDR1 SGHDT and CDR2 YYEEEE. Between the trimmed V and J ends, which lost 4 bases and 2 bases, there was a span of 19 bases. This CDR3 has 17 amino acids. The CDR3 protein is CASSLRQQATGNQPQHF. CDR3 sequence (DNA): TGTGCCAGCAGCCTAAGACAACAGGCTACAGGCAATCAGCCCCAGCATTTT.

This chain links TRBV4-1 with TRBJ2-3; D remains unclear. With 0 bases removed from V and 0 bases from J, the gap between germline ends came to 7 bases. The CDR3 length is 15 residues. Germline CDR1 and CDR2: MGHRA and YSYEKL. CDR3: CASSQDPDSTDTQYF. The CDR3 DNA reads TGCGCCAGCAGCCAAGACCCGGATAGCACAGATACGCAGTATTTT.

A note on this clone: Other DNA sequences in this sample translate to the same CDR3. The V call is TRBV18, the J call TRBJ2-5; D is ambiguous. This CDR3 comprises 12 residues. Germline lookup yields CDR1 KGHSH and CDR2 LQKENI. V was pared by 1 base and J by 5 bases, with 5 bases between. CDR3 sequence reads: CASSPQTETQYF. The CDR3 DNA reads TGTGCCAGCTCACCACAAACCGAGACCCAGTACTTC.

For the CDR3, the DNA is TGTGCCAGCACCTCGGAGGGCCGGCGCGGGTGTGGCTACACCTTC. Encoded protein: CASTSEGRRGCGYTF. The chain employs TRBV21-1 and TRBJ1-2. TRBV21-1 is given as a pseudogene. This CDR3 region has 15 residues.

The chain employs TRBV7-3 and TRBJ2-1; 10 bases align to TRBD2. The germline V gene has CDR1 SGHTA and CDR2 FQGTGA. The CDR3 is 15 amino acids. The trim removed 5 bases at V and 6 bases at J, leaving 7 bases unmatched. The CDR3 DNA reads TGTGCCAGCAGCCCAAGACTAGCGGGCTTCAATGAGCAGTTCTTC. It specifies CASSPRLAGFNEQFF.

The genes are TRBV18 and TRBJ2-7; D uncertain. CDR1 and CDR2 from the germline V gene are KGHSH and LQKENI. Trimming stripped 1 base from V and 1 base from J, with 8 bases between. The CDR3 runs 14 residues. In nucleotides, the CDR3 is TGTGCCAGCTCACCACTATCACAGTCCTACGAGCAGTACTTC. Translated, it gives CASSPLSQSYEQYF.

The chain combines TRBV20-1 with TRBJ1-1, with D tentatively TRBD1 (5 bases). The V and J ends lost 6 bases and 0 bases respectively, with 5 bases between them. This CDR3 is 11 amino acids long. Germline V gene sequence: CDR1 DFQATT, CDR2 SNEGSKA (reference sequence). The CDR3 DNA reads as TGCAGTGCAGGGGTGAACACTGAAGCTTTCTTT. Protein sequence: CSAGVNTEAFF.

CDR3 nucleotides: TGTGCCAGCAGCGTAGGGAATCGCTACAATGAGCAGTTCTTC. Translation gives CASSVGNRYNEQFF. This sequence joins TRBV9 and TRBJ2-1; D uncertain. The CDR3 has 14 residues. Germline V lookup: CDR1 SGDLS, CDR2 YYNGEE. Between the trimmed V and J ends, which lost 0 bases and 3 bases, there was a span of 7 bases.

The chain combines TRBV7-2 with TRBJ1-2, with 8 bases fitting TRBD1. Germline loops: CDR1 SGHTA, CDR2 FQGNSA. This CDR3 comprises 12 residues. V was pared by 5 bases and J by 7 bases, with 3 bases of the junction left unmatched. The CDR3 DNA follows: TGTGCCAGCAGCCCAGGGGGCGGTGGCTACACCTTC. Protein product: CASSPGGGGYTF.

The V gene is TRBV7-2, the J gene TRBJ2-7; possibly TRBD1 or TRBD2 for D (6 bases each). Germline loops: CDR1 SGHTA, CDR2 FQGNSA. The V gene lost 5 bases and the J gene lost 3 bases, with 17 bases spanning the gap. The CDR3 is made up of 15 amino acids. CDR3 loop: CASSTPSAGHYEQYF. The CDR3 DNA is TGTGCCAGCAGCACCCCCTCGGCGGGACACTACGAGCAGTACTTC.